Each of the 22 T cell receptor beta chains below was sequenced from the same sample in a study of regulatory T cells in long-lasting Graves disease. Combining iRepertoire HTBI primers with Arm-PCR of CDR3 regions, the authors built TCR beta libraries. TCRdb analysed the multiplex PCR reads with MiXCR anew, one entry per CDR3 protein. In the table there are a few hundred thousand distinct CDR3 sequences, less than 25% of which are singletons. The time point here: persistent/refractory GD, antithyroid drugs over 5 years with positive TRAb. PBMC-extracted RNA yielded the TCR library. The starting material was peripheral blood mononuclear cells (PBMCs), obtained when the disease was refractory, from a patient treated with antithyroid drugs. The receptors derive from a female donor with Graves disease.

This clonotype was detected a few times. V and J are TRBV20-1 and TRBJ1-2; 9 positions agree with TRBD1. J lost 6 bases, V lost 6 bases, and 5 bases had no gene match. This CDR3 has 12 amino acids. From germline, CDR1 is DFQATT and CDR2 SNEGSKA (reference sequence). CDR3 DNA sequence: TGCAGTGCCATCACAGGGGGCGATGGCTACACCTTC. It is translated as CSAITGGDGYTF.

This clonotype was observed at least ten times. The DNA for the CDR3 is TGTGCCAGCAGCGCGGGTGGTTACGAGCAGTACTTC. Its translation: CASSAGGYEQYF. This chain connects TRBV6-1 to TRBJ2-7, with D perhaps matching TRBD2 (5 bases). V gave up 6 bases and J gave up 4 bases, with 10 bases separating them. The CDR3 spans 12 residues. In germline, CDR1 is MNHNS, CDR2 SASEGT.

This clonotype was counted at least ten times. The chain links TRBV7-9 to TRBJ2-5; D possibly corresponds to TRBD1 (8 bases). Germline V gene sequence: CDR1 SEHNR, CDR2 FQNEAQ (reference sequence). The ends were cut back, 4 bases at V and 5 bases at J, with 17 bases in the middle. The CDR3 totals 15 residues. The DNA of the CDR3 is TGTGCCAGCAGCTCCTACAGGGGGGGCGTCGAGACCCAGTACTTC. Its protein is CASSSYRGGVETQYF.

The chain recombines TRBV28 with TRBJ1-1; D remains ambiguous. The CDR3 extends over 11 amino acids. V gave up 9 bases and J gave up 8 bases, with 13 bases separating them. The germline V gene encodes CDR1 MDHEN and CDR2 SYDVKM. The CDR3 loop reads CASPSREEAFF. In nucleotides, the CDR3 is TGTGCCAGTCCGTCGCGGGAGGAAGCTTTCTTT.

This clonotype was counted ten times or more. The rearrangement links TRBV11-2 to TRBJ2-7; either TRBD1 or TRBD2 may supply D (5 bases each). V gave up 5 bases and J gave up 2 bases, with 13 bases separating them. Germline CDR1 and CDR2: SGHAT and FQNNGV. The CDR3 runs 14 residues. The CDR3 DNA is TGTGCCAGCAGCCCCGGGACGTACACCTACGAGCAGTACTTC. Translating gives CASSPGTYTYEQYF. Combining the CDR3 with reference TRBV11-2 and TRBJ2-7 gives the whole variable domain EAGVAQSPRYKIIEKRQSVAFWCNPISGHATLYWYQQILGQGPKLLIQFQNNGVVDDSQLPKDRFSAERLKGVDSTLKIQPAKLEDSAVYLCASSPGTYTYEQYFGPGTRLTVT.

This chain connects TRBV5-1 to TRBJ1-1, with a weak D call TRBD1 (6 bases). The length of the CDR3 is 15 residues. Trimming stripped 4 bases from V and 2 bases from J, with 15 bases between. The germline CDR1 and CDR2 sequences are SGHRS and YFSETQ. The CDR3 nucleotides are TGCGCCAGCAGCAACGGGGGGCATGTAAACACTGAAGCTTTCTTT. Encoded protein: CASSNGGHVNTEAFF.

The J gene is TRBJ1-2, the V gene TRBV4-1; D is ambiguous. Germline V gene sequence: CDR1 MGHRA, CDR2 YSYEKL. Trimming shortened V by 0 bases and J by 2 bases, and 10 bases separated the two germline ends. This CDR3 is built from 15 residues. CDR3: CASSQDLPLNYGYTF. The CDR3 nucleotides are TGCGCCAGCAGCCAAGATCTCCCCTTGAACTATGGCTACACCTTC.

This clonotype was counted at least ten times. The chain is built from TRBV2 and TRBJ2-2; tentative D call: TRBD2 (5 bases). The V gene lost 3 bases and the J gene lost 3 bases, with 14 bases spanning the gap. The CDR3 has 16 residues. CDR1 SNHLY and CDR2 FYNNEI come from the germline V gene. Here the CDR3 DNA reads TGTGCCAGCAGTGACCTTGGGAGCGGATACACCGGGGAGCTGTTTTTT. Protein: CASSDLGSGYTGELFF.

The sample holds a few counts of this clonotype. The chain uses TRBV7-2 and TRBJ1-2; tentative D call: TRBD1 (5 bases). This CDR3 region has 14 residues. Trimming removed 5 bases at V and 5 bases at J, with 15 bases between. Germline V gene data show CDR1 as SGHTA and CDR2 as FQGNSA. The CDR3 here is CASSPGDVWYGYTF. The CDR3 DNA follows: TGTGCCAGCAGCCCTGGGGACGTTTGGTATGGCTACACCTTC.

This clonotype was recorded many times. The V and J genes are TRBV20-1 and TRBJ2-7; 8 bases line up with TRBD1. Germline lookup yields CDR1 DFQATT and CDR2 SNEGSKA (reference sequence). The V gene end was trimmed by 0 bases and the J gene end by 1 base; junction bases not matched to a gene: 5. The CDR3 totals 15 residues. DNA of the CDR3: TGCAGTGCTAGAGATCCGAGACAGGGGTCCTACGAGCAGTACTTC. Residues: CSARDPRQGSYEQYF.

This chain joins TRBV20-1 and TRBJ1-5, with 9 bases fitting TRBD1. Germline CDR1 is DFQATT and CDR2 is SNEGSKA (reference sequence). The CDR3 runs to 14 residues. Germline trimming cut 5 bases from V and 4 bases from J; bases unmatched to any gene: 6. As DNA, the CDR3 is TGCAGTGCTGATACAGGGGGCAGGAATCAGCCCCAGCATTTT. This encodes CSADTGGRNQPQHF.

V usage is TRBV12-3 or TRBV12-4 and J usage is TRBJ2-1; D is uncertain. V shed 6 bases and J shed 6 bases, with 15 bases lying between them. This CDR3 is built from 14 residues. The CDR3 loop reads CASSRLVLVNEQFF. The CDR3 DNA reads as TGTGCCAGCAGCCGGCTAGTTTTGGTCAATGAGCAGTTCTTC.

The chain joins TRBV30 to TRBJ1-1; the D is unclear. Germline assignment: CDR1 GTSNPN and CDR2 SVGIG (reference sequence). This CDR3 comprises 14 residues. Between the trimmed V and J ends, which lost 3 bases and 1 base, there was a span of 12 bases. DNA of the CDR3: TGTGCCTGGAGCCTCCCGGACGGGAACACTGAAGCTTTCTTT. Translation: CAWSLPDGNTEAFF. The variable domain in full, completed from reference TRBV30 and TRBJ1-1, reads SQTIHQWPATLVQPVGSPLSLECTVEGTSNPNLYWYRQAAGRGLQLLFYSVGIGQISSEVPQNLSASRPQDRQFILSSKKLLLSDSGFYLCAWSLPDGNTEAFFGQGTRLTVV.

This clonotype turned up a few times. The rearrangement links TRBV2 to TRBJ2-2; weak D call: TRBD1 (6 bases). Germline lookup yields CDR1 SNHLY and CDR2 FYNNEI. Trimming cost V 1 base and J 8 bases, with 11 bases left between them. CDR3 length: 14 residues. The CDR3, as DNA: TGTGCCAGCAGTGAAGAAGGGGGACGAGGGGAGCTGTTTTTT. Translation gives CASSEEGGRGELFF.

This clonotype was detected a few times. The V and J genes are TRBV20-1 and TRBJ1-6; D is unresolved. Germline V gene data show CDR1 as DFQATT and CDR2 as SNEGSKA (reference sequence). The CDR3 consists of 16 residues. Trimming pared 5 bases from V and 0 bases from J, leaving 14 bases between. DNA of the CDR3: TGCAGTGCTTCAGGAGTTGGGAGCTCCTATAATTCACCCCTCCACTTT. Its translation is CSASGVGSSYNSPLHF.

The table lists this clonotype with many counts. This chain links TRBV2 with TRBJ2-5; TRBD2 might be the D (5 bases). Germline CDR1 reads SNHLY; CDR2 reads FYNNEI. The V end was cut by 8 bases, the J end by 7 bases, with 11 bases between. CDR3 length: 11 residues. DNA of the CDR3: TGTGCCAGCGGAAATGCGGGGACCCAGTACTTC. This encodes CASGNAGTQYF.

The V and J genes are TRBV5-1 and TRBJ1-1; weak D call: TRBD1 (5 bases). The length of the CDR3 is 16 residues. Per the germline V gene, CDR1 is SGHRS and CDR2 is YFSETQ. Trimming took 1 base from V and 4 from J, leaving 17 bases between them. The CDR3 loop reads CASSLNRRRRSTEAFF. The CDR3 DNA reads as TGCGCCAGCAGCTTGAACAGGCGGCGGCGGAGCACTGAAGCTTTCTTT.

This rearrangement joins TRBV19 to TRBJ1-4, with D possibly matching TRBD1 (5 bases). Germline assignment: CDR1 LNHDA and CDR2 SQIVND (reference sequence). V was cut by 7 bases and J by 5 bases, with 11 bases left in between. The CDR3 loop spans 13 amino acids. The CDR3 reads CASNRQMNEKLFF. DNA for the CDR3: TGTGCCAGTAACAGACAGATGAATGAAAAACTGTTTTTT.

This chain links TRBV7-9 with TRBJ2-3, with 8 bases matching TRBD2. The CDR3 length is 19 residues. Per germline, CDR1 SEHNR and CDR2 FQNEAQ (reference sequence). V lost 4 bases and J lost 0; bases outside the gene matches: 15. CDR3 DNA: TGTGCCAGCAGCTCCTCGGCTCTAGAGACTAGCGCCAGCACAGATACGCAGTATTTT. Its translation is CASSSSALETSASTDTQYF. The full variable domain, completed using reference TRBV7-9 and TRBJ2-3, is DTGVSQNPRHKITKRGQNVTFRCDPISEHNRLYWYRQTLGQGPEFLTYFQNEAQLEKSRLLSDRFSAERPKGSFSTLEIQRTEQGDSAMYLCASSSSALETSASTDTQYFGPGTRLTVL.

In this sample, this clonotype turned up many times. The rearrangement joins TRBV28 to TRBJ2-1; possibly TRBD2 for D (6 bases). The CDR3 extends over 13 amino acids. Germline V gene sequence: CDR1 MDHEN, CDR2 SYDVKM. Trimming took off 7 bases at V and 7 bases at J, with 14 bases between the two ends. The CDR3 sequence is CASTPPGRNEQFF. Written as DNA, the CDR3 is TGTGCCAGCACTCCCCCGGGGAGGAATGAGCAGTTCTTC.

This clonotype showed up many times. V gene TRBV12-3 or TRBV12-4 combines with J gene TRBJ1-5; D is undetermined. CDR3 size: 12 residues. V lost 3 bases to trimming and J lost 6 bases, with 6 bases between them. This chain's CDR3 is CASSFNPQPQHF. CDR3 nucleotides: TGTGCCAGCAGTTTTAACCCTCAGCCCCAGCATTTT.

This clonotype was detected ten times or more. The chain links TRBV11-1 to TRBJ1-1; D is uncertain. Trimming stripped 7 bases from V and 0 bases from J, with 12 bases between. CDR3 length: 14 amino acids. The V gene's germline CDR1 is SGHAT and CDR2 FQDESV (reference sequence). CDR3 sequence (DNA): TGTGCCAGCAAAAACTGGGGTGTGAACACTGAAGCTTTCTTT. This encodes CASKNWGVNTEAFF.